Each of the 28 T cell receptor beta chains below was sequenced from the same sample in a study of radiotherapy plus CTLA-4 blockade in lung cancer. Generated by immunoSEQ multiplex PCR, the TCRdb table keeps only in-frame clones and is missing some. The table lists approximately 41,000 clones, more than 65% of them singletons. Here the sequenced sample was peripheral blood, taken from a patient treated with radiotherapy plus ipilimumab. These receptors came from a human donor with non-small cell lung cancer who had stable disease on radiotherapy plus ipilimumab.

The rearrangement links TRBV28 to TRBJ1-5, with TRBD1 identical over 7 bases. The V and J ends lost 5 bases and 6 bases, in that order; junction bases with no gene match: 7. CDR3 length: 14 amino acids. Germline V gene data show CDR1 as MDHEN and CDR2 as SYDVKM. The chain's CDR3 is CASSPSTGVQPQHF. The CDR3 coding sequence is TGTGCCAGCAGTCCATCCACAGGGGTTCAGCCCCAGCATTTT.

The chain recombines TRBV27 with TRBJ1-6, with D possibly being TRBD1 (6 bases). V lost 6 bases, J lost 0 bases, and 9 bases lay in between. The CDR3 extends over 15 amino acids. CDR1 and CDR2 (germline): MNHEY, SMNVEV (reference sequence). The CDR3 protein is CASRDRSSYNSPLHF. DNA for the CDR3: TGTGCCAGCAGGGACAGAAGCTCCTATAATTCACCCCTCCACTTT.

The rearrangement joins TRBV5-4 to TRBJ2-5; 7 nucleotides agree with TRBD2. With 0 bases clipped from V and 2 bases from J, the junction kept 4 bases outside the gene matches. This CDR3 is built from 15 residues. Looked up from germline, CDR1 is SGHNT and CDR2 is YYREEE (reference sequence). The CDR3 is CASSLVSSGQETQYF. DNA for the CDR3: TGTGCCAGCAGCTTGGTGTCTAGCGGACAAGAGACCCAGTACTTC.

The chain links TRBV7-2 to TRBJ2-2, with a possible D match to TRBD2 (6 bases). Per germline, CDR1 SGHTA and CDR2 FQGNSA. The CDR3 is made up of 17 amino acids. Trimming removed 5 bases at V and 3 bases at J, with 19 bases between. The CDR3 loop reads CASSGTIADIDTGELFF. CDR3 DNA sequence: TGTGCCAGCAGCGGAACCATAGCGGACATAGACACCGGGGAGCTGTTTTTT.

The chain carries TRBV29-1 and TRBJ1-6, with D tentatively TRBD1 (6 bases). The CDR3 length is 11 residues. The V end was cut by 1 base, the J end by 14 bases, with 9 bases between. Germline CDR1 reads SQVTM; CDR2 reads ANQGSEA. The CDR3, as DNA: TGCAGCGTTGAAGTAGGGGGAACCCTCCACTTT. Its translation: CSVEVGGTLHF.

The V and J genes are TRBV7-6 and TRBJ1-6, with 9 bases fitting TRBD1. Trimming at V came to 2 bases and at J to 0 bases, leaving 5 bases not matched to a gene. This CDR3 spans 18 amino acids. CDR1 SGHVS and CDR2 FNYEAQ come from the germline V gene. The CDR3 is CASSLTGTGSSYNSPLHF. CDR3 nucleotide sequence: TGTGCCAGCAGCTTAACCGGGACAGGGAGCTCCTATAATTCACCCCTCCACTTT.

This chain uses TRBV5-6 with TRBJ2-5; TRBD2 is a possible D gene (5 bases). The CDR3 runs to 15 residues. CDR1 is SGHDT, CDR2 YYEEEE, per germline. Trimming shortened V by 4 bases and J by 5 bases, and 18 bases separated the two germline ends. CDR3 loop: CASSRRSGFGETQYF. The CDR3 DNA is TGTGCCAGCAGCCGGCGGTCGGGGTTTGGGGAGACCCAGTACTTC. Using reference TRBV5-6 and TRBJ2-5 for the parts outside the CDR3, the full variable domain is DAGVTQSPTHLIKTRGQQVTLRCSPKSGHDTVSWYQQALGQGPQFIFQYYEEEERQRGNFPDRFSGHQFPNYSSELNVNALLLGDSALYLCASSRRSGFGETQYFGPGTRLLVL.

The gene calls are TRBV5-5 and TRBJ2-7; 7 bases line up with TRBD1. Germline values: CDR1 SGHKS, CDR2 YYEKEE (reference sequence). This CDR3 comprises 15 residues. The J segment lost 2 bases and the V segment lost 2 bases, leaving 7 bases of the junction unmatched. CDR3 in DNA: TGTGCCAGCAGCTTCCTTGGGACAGACCCCTACGAGCAGTACTTC. Its translation is CASSFLGTDPYEQYF.

The chain recombines TRBV5-4 with TRBJ2-7; 9 bases line up with TRBD2. This CDR3 has 16 residues. Germline V gene lookup returns CDR1 SGHNT and CDR2 YYREEE (reference sequence). J lost 6 bases, V lost 4 bases, and 14 bases had no gene match. The CDR3 sequence is CASSAGGRGGSGEQYF. The CDR3 nucleotides read TGTGCCAGCAGCGCCGGGGGGCGGGGGGGCTCGGGCGAGCAGTACTTC.

The V call is TRBV5-1, the J call TRBJ2-1, with 14 bases matching TRBD2. The length of the CDR3 is 17 residues. Trimming at V came to 0 bases and at J to 4 bases, leaving 3 bases not matched to a gene. CDR1 and CDR2 (germline): SGHRS, YFSETQ. The CDR3 DNA reads as TGCGCCAGCAGCTTGGCCGGACTAGCGGGGGGTTACAATGAGCAGTTCTTC. Translation gives CASSLAGLAGGYNEQFF.

The V call is TRBV4-1, the J call TRBJ1-1, with D tentatively TRBD1 (6 bases). Trimming cost V 0 bases and J 10 bases, with 15 bases left between them. Germline CDR1 reads MGHRA; CDR2 reads YSYEKL. The CDR3 length is 14 residues. The CDR3 protein is CASSQERRTVGAFF. Here the CDR3 DNA reads TGCGCCAGCAGCCAAGAAAGAAGGACAGTCGGAGCTTTCTTT.

The rearrangement links TRBV19 to TRBJ2-7; 8 bases align to TRBD1. There are 12 residues in the CDR3. Germline V gene sequence: CDR1 LNHDA, CDR2 SQIVND (reference sequence). J was trimmed by 2 bases and V by 8 bases; bases with no gene match: 2. This CDR3 reads CASGQGTYEQYF. CDR3 DNA sequence: TGTGCCAGTGGACAGGGCACCTACGAGCAGTACTTC.

V usage is TRBV13 and J usage is TRBJ2-7; 8 bases align to TRBD2. The CDR3 extends over 15 amino acids. Germline lookup yields CDR1 PRHDT and CDR2 FYEKMQ (reference sequence). V dropped 4 bases and J dropped 2; count of bases not matched to a gene: 7. The CDR3 protein is CASSSGGGQTYEQYF. DNA for the CDR3: TGTGCCAGCAGCTCCGGGGGGGGGCAGACCTACGAGCAGTACTTC.

CDR3 protein: CASSYTYPGVGQPQHF. CDR3 sequence (DNA): TGTGCCAGCAGTTACACCTACCCAGGGGTGGGTCAGCCCCAGCATTTT. The genes are TRBV6-5 and TRBJ1-5; tentative D call: TRBD1 (6 bases). V lost 2 bases to trimming and J lost 6 bases, with 17 bases between them. The CDR3 covers 16 residues. CDR1 and CDR2 from the germline V gene are MNHEY and SVGAGI.

V is TRBV9 and J is TRBJ1-1, with D hard to call. This CDR3 spans 15 amino acids. The germline V gene has CDR1 SGDLS and CDR2 YYNGEE. The ends were cut back, 3 bases at V and 1 base at J, with 13 bases in the middle. The CDR3 bases are TGTGCCAGCAGCGGCTCGACAACAACGAACACTGAAGCTTTCTTT. Protein sequence: CASSGSTTTNTEAFF.

This clone came up a few times. This chain links TRBV5-8 with TRBJ2-3, with 11 bases that match TRBD2. This CDR3 has 17 amino acids. Germline V gene sequence: CDR1 SGHTS, CDR2 YDEGEE. V lost 5 bases, J lost 6 bases, and 14 bases stayed unmatched. The CDR3 sequence is CASRTPGTSGFDDTQYF. CDR3 coding DNA: TGTGCCAGCAGAACACCCGGGACTAGCGGATTTGATGATACGCAGTATTTT.

This clone was seen only once. The chain couples TRBV4-1 to TRBJ2-1; D not certain. The CDR3 covers 15 residues. Deletions cut 2 bases from V and 4 bases from J, with 12 bases between. CDR1 MGHRA and CDR2 YSYEKL come from the germline V gene. The CDR3, as DNA: TGCGCCAGCAGCCAATCAACTATAACTTACAATGAGCAGTTCTTC. Translation gives CASSQSTITYNEQFF.

The chain recombines TRBV11-2 with TRBJ1-2, with D perhaps TRBD1 (6 bases). With 4 bases removed from V and 3 bases from J, the gap between germline ends came to 12 bases. CDR1 is SGHAT and CDR2 is FQNNGV in the germline V gene. There are 14 residues in the CDR3. The chain's CDR3 is CASSYRTDDYGYTF. CDR3 nucleotides: TGTGCCAGCAGCTATCGGACAGATGACTATGGCTACACCTTC.

This clone was observed a few times. V is TRBV6-5 and J is TRBJ1-2; 9 nucleotides align to TRBD1. The CDR3 spans 12 residues. With 6 bases clipped from V and 7 bases from J, the junction kept 3 bases outside the gene matches. Germline CDR1 is MNHEY and CDR2 is SVGAGI. CDR3 protein: CASRGTGFGYTF. As DNA, the CDR3 is TGTGCCAGCAGAGGGACAGGGTTTGGCTACACCTTC.

This clone appeared a few times. The chain carries TRBV18 and TRBJ1-1, with 7 bases that match TRBD1. V was clipped by 6 bases and J by 3 bases; unmatched bases: 7. The CDR3 length is 14 residues. Germline CDR1 KGHSH, CDR2 LQKENI. CDR3 sequence (DNA): TGTGCCAGCTCGCTACAGGGGTTTGACACTGAAGCTTTCTTT. Encoded protein: CASSLQGFDTEAFF. The whole variable domain, remainder taken from reference TRBV18 and TRBJ1-1, is NAGVMQNPRHLVRRRGQEARLRCSPMKGHSHVYWYRQLPEEGLKFMVYLQKENIIDESGMPKERFSAEFPKEGPSILRIQQVVRGDSAAYFCASSLQGFDTEAFFGQGTRLTVV.

The chain is built from TRBV15 and TRBJ2-2; D possibly corresponds to TRBD1 (7 bases). V was cut by 0 bases and J by 7 bases, with 12 bases left in between. CDR1 and CDR2 (germline): LNHNV, YYDKDF (reference sequence). The CDR3 totals 15 residues. The chain's CDR3 is CATSRERQGGGELFF. CDR3 sequence (DNA): TGTGCCACCAGCAGAGAACGACAGGGAGGCGGGGAGCTGTTTTTT.

The chain links TRBV7-9 to TRBJ2-7, with TRBD2 matching over 7 bases. Germline loops: CDR1 SEHNR, CDR2 FQNEAQ (reference sequence). J gave up 1 base and V 5 bases, and 11 bases lay outside the gene matches. This CDR3 is 16 amino acids long. DNA of the CDR3: TGTGCCAGCAGCAGCAGGAGGCGGGGGAGGTCCTACGAGCAGTACTTC. It translates to CASSSRRRGRSYEQYF.

This rearrangement joins TRBV25-1 to TRBJ2-2; 7 nucleotides match TRBD1. This CDR3 spans 16 amino acids. Trimming cost V 4 bases and J 0 bases; bases outside gene matches: 5. From germline, CDR1 is MGHDK and CDR2 SYGVNS. CDR3 amino acids: CASSARTGSNTGELFF. The CDR3, as DNA: TGTGCCAGCAGTGCCCGGACAGGATCGAACACCGGGGAGCTGTTTTTT.

Here the CDR3 reads CASSLDRDIVGYTF. In nucleotides, the CDR3 is TGTGCCAGCAGCTTGGACAGGGACATTGTTGGCTACACCTTC. The chain couples TRBV7-9 to TRBJ1-2; 8 bases are shared with TRBD1. Germline lookup yields CDR1 SEHNR and CDR2 FQNEAQ (reference sequence). The CDR3 length is 14 residues. V lost 3 bases to trimming and J lost 7 bases; unmatched junction nucleotides: 7.

This clone has a single count. This rearrangement joins TRBV11-3 to TRBJ2-7; tentative D call: TRBD1 (5 bases). CDR1 is SGHNT, CDR2 YENEEA, per germline. The CDR3 contains 14 residues. V shed 4 bases and J shed 0 bases, with 10 bases lying between them. The CDR3 coding sequence is TGTGCCAGCAGCTCAGGGCCGAGCTCCTACGAGCAGTACTTC. It codes for CASSSGPSSYEQYF. Supplemented by reference TRBV11-3 and TRBJ2-7, the full variable domain reads EAGVVQSPRYKIIEKKQPVAFWCNPISGHNTLYWYLQNLGQGPELLIRYENEEAVDDSQLPKDRFSAERLKGVDSTLKIQPAELGDSAVYLCASSSGPSSYEQYFGPGTRLTVT.

The chain joins TRBV18 to TRBJ2-5; D is perhaps TRBD1 (5 bases). Between the trimmed V and J ends, which lost 0 bases and 5 bases, there was a span of 13 bases. The germline V gene has CDR1 KGHSH and CDR2 LQKENI. This CDR3 has 15 residues. CDR3 bases: TGTGCCAGCTCACCACCGGTCAGGGTTGGGGAGACCCAGTACTTC. This translates into CASSPPVRVGETQYF.

The J gene is TRBJ2-1, the V gene TRBV9; 7 bases fit TRBD1. Looked up from germline, CDR1 is SGDLS and CDR2 is YYNGEE. CDR3 size: 13 residues. V was clipped by 4 bases and J by 8 bases; unmatched bases: 6. CDR3 coding DNA: TGTGCCAGCAGCTACAGGGGATTATATGAGCAGTTCTTC. Protein: CASSYRGLYEQFF. Full variable domain (outside the CDR3, taken from reference TRBV9 and TRBJ2-1): DSGVTQTPKHLITATGQRVTLRCSPRSGDLSVYWYQQSLDQGLQFLIQYYNGEERAKGNILERFSAQQFPDLHSELNLSSLELGDSALYFCASSYRGLYEQFFGPGTRLTVL.

This chain links TRBV12-5 with TRBJ2-4; 12 bases map to TRBD2. This CDR3 is 16 amino acids long. Germline CDR1 reads LGHNT; CDR2 reads FRNRAP. V shed 0 bases, J shed 7 bases, and the junction held 4 bases outside the gene matches. The CDR3 coding sequence is TGTGCTAGTGGTTTGGTACTCGGACTAGCGGGGAACATTCAGTACTTC. It codes for CASGLVLGLAGNIQYF.